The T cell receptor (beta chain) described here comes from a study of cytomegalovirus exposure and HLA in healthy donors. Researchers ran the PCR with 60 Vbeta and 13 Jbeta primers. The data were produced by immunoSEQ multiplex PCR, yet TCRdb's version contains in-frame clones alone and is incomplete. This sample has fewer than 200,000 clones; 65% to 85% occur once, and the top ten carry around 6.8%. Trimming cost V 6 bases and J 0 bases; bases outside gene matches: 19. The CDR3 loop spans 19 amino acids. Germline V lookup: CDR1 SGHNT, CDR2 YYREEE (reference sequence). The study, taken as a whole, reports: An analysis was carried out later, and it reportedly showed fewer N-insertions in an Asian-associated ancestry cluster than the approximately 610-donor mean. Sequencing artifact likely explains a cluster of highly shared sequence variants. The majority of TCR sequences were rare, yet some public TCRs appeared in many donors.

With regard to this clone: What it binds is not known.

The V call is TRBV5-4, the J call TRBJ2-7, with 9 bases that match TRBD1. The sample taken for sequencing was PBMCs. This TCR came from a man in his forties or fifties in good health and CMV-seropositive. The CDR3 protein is CASTNGGTGTFPSSYEQYF. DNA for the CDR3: TGTGCCAGCACCAATGGAGGGACAGGGACCTTCCCGAGCTCCTACGAGCAGTACTTC.